This T cell receptor beta chain was obtained from a study of blood T cell repertoires in COVID-19. Looking at the study overall: Donors in the United States, Italy and Spain gave samples during acute or convalescent COVID-19. T cells, B-cell-depleted T cells, or PBMCs supplied cDNA or gDNA.

Original processing notes: For nucleated cells, counts were estimated from reference gene primer amplification. Method: immunoSEQ multiplex PCR; TCRdb's copy keeps in-frame clones and lacks some. The V and J calls and clone size were taken over from that table, and D and trimming were inferred from the DNA. The table shows roughly 86,000 clones, with 86% occurring only once. Germline CDR1 is KGHDR and CDR2 is SFDVKD. Deletions cut 3 bases from V and 6 bases from J, with 8 bases between. This CDR3 region has 13 residues. The sequence was collected from a man in his fifties with active or convalescent COVID-19. Sequenced sample: peripheral blood. V gene TRBV24-1 combines with J gene TRBJ1-5, with D perhaps matching TRBD1 (6 bases). This CDR3 reads CATSDIGGQPQHF. The CDR3 DNA reads as TGTGCCACCAGTGATATAGGGGGTCAGCCCCAGCATTTT.